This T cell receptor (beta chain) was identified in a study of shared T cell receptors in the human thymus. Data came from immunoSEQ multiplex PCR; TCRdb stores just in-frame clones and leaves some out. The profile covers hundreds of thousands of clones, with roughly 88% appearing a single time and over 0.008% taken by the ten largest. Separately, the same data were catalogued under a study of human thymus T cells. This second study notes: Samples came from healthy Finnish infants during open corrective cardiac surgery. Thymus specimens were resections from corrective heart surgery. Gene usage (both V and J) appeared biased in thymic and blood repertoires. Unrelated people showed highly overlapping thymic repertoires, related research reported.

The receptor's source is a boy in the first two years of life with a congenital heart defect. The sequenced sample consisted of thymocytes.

CDR3 in amino acids: CASSLTSGGTYEQYF. CDR3 sequence (DNA): TGTGCCAGCAGCTTAACTAGCGGGGGGACCTACGAGCAGTACTTC. The rearrangement uses TRBV11-3 and TRBJ2-7; 12 nucleotides match TRBD2. The CDR3 is 15 amino acids. V was clipped by 2 bases and J by 2 bases; unmatched bases: 1. Germline values: CDR1 SGHNT, CDR2 YENEEA.